This entry features one TCR beta chain sequence. The protocol was immunoSEQ multiplex PCR, while the TCRdb copy is restricted to in-frame clones and leaves out a portion. The sample comprises hundreds of thousands of clones, approximately 95% of which are singletons, and roughly 0.02% rests with the top ten. This record comes from a study of shared T cell receptors in the human thymus. The germline CDR1 and CDR2 sequences are SGHVS and FQNEAQ. V lost 4 bases to trimming and J lost 9 bases; unmatched junction nucleotides: 13. This CDR3 comprises 18 residues. The rearrangement links TRBV7-8 to TRBJ2-1; TRBD2 aligns across 15 bases. The TCR was taken from a human donor. The sample consisted of thymocytes. This CDR3 is CASSSGPRTSGRVGEQFF. CDR3 DNA sequence: TGTGCCAGCAGCTCAGGACCGAGGACTAGCGGGAGGGTTGGTGAGCAGTTCTTC.